A single sample gave rise to the 6 T cell receptor beta chains below, sequenced in a study of CD8 T cells in ankylosing spondylitis. General study findings and limits: A motif in TCR beta, a set of about 8 highly homologous variants, appeared characteristic of ankylosing spondylitis blood.

TCRdb ran MiXCR on the 5' RACE reads and lists one entry per CDR3 protein. The sample has more than 400,000 distinct CDR3 sequences; about 5.2% are singletons. Their antigens remain unidentified. Sequencing input: blood, either unsorted or a sorted T cell fraction (not recorded which). These receptors originate from a male donor with ankylosing spondylitis.

The count of this clonotype is one. The chain joins TRBV3-1 to TRBJ1-6; maybe TRBD1 (5 bases). Germline-derived CDR1 and CDR2 are LGHDT and YNNKEL (reference sequence). The CDR3 extends over 15 amino acids. V lost 1 base and J lost 8, with 12 bases in between. CDR3: CASSQASGGDSPLHF. Written as DNA, the CDR3 is TGTGCCAGCAGCCAAGCCTCCGGGGGGGATTCACCCCTCCACTTT.

There are many counts of this clonotype. The chain combines TRBV5-1 with TRBJ2-7; 12 bases are a match to TRBD1. Germline assignment: CDR1 SGHRS and CDR2 YFSETQ. The CDR3 contains 14 residues. J gave up 7 bases and V 1 base, and 3 bases lay outside the gene matches. DNA for the CDR3: TGCGCCAGCAGCTTGCGGGACAGGGGGCCTGAGCAGTACTTC. Its translation is CASSLRDRGPEQYF.

There are many counts of this clonotype. The rearrangement joins TRBV5-6 to TRBJ2-1; D is possibly TRBD2 (7 bases). This CDR3 is 15 amino acids long. Germline assignment: CDR1 SGHDT and CDR2 YYEEEE. V lost 5 bases and J lost 2, with 14 bases in between. CDR3: CASSYGGRPYNEQFF. DNA for the CDR3: TGTGCCAGCAGTTACGGGGGGCGTCCCTACAATGAGCAGTTCTTC.

The rearrangement links TRBV7-9 to TRBJ2-1, with 13 bases fitting TRBD2. Germline trimming cut 5 bases from V and 1 base from J; bases unmatched to any gene: 5. The germline gives CDR1 SEHNR, CDR2 FQNEAQ (reference sequence). The CDR3 sequence is 17 residues long. CDR3 amino acids: CASSPGLAGLSYNEQFF. The DNA for the CDR3 is TGTGCCAGCAGCCCGGGACTAGCGGGGCTTTCCTACAATGAGCAGTTCTTC.

This clonotype has a count of ten or more. The chain combines TRBV6-2 or TRBV6-3 with TRBJ2-1, with 8 bases fitting TRBD2. J was trimmed by 4 bases and V by 6 bases; bases with no gene match: 11. The germline V gene encodes CDR1 MNHEY and CDR2 SVGEGT. The CDR3 spans 16 residues. The CDR3 here is CASRPPAGREYNEQFF. DNA for the CDR3: TGTGCCAGCAGACCTCCCGCCGGGAGGGAATACAATGAGCAGTTCTTC.

This clonotype was seen many times. CDR3 coding DNA: TGTGCCAGCAGCAAAAAGGGACAGGGGGCGCCCTATGGCTACACCTTC. Translating it yields CASSKKGQGAPYGYTF. The V call is TRBV21-1, the J call TRBJ1-2; the DNA was not used to check the table's D call, TRBD1. TRBV21-1 counts as a pseudogene. The CDR3 totals 16 residues.